The 18 T cell receptor beta chains listed next were all sequenced from one sample in a study of blood T cell repertoires in COVID-19. Here immunoSEQ multiplex PCR was the method, and the copy in TCRdb shows in-frame clones only, minus some. The sample gives 110,000 to 150,000 clones, under 90% of which show up once; around 8.2% is in the top ten. The sequenced material came from peripheral blood. The receptor source for this set is a human donor in a cohort sampled during active COVID-19.

V gene TRBV21-1 combines with J gene TRBJ2-7; the table names TRBD1, a call not compared with the DNA. TRBV21-1 is tagged as a pseudogene. The CDR3 has 14 amino acids. CDR3 in amino acids: CASSNGKTDNEQYF. CDR3 sequence (DNA): TGTGCCAGCAGCAACGGAAAGACAGACAACGAGCAGTACTTC.

Regarding this clone: Other DNA sequences of this sample code for an identical CDR3. This chain joins TRBV5-1 and TRBJ2-1; tentative D call: TRBD2 (6 bases). From germline, CDR1 is SGHRS and CDR2 YFSETQ. The ends were cut back, 1 base at V and 6 bases at J, with 8 bases in the middle. This CDR3 region has 13 residues. As DNA, the CDR3 is TGCGCCAGCAGCTTGTCGACTAGCAATGAGCAGTTCTTC. Translated: CASSLSTSNEQFF. Full variable domain (outside the CDR3, taken from reference TRBV5-1 and TRBJ2-1): KAGVTQTPRYLIKTRGQQVTLSCSPISGHRSVSWYQQTPGQGLQFLFEYFSETQRNKGNFPGRFSGRQFSNSRSEMNVSTLELGDSALYLCASSLSTSNEQFFGPGTRLTVL.

This chain joins TRBV29-1 and TRBJ1-5, with 7 positions matching TRBD1. This CDR3 region has 13 residues. Germline lookup yields CDR1 SQVTM and CDR2 ANQGSEA. J lost 3 bases, V lost 5 bases, and 4 bases had no gene match. CDR3 sequence reads: CSVLGQNNQPQHF. The CDR3 DNA reads as TGCAGCGTTTTGGGACAGAACAATCAGCCCCAGCATTTT. Supplemented by reference TRBV29-1 and TRBJ1-5, the full variable domain reads SAVISQKPSRDICQRGTSLTIQCQVDSQVTMMFWYRQQPGQSLTLIATANQGSEATYESGFVIDKFPISRPNLTFSTLTVSNMSPEDSSIYLCSVLGQNNQPQHFGDGTRLSIL.

This chain joins TRBV7-9 and TRBJ2-1; TRBD1 agrees at 10 bases. The CDR3 length is 17 residues. Trimming cost V 5 bases and J 0 bases; bases outside gene matches: 7. Germline V gives CDR1 SEHNR, CDR2 FQNEAQ (reference sequence). CDR3 in DNA: TGTGCCAGCAGCCCCGGGACAGGGGCGTTCTCCTACAATGAGCAGTTCTTC. It encodes CASSPGTGAFSYNEQFF.

The genes are TRBV10-3 and TRBJ2-7; 7 positions agree with TRBD1. The V and J ends lost 4 bases and 2 bases, in that order; junction bases with no gene match: 5. CDR1 is ENHRY, CDR2 SYGVKD, per germline. This CDR3 spans 14 amino acids. The CDR3 region is CAISGSGQAYEQYF. Here the CDR3 DNA reads TGTGCCATCAGTGGATCCGGACAGGCCTACGAGCAGTACTTC.

This clone appeared a single time. V is TRBV19 and J is TRBJ2-1; 11 bases line up with TRBD2. Germline CDR1 reads LNHDA; CDR2 reads SQIVND (reference sequence). The CDR3 length is 20 residues. The V gene end was trimmed by 7 bases and the J gene end by 5 bases; junction bases not matched to a gene: 22. The CDR3 protein is CASMPIPGLAGLSGDNEQFF. DNA for the CDR3: TGTGCCAGTATGCCGATCCCCGGACTAGCGGGCCTAAGTGGTGACAATGAGCAGTTCTTC.

The rearrangement uses TRBV11-2 and TRBJ2-3, with 10 bases that match TRBD1. This CDR3 is 17 amino acids long. Trimming cost V 0 bases and J 4 bases; bases outside gene matches: 7. The germline CDR1 and CDR2 sequences are SGHAT and FQNNGV. The CDR3 region is CASSLDPLGTGADTQYF. The CDR3 nucleotides read TGTGCCAGCAGCTTAGACCCCTTGGGGACAGGGGCAGATACGCAGTATTTT.

V gene TRBV15 combines with J gene TRBJ2-7, with 7 bases identical to TRBD2. Germline values: CDR1 LNHNV, CDR2 YYDKDF (reference sequence). The CDR3 is made up of 16 amino acids. Trimming cost V 1 base and J 0 bases; bases outside gene matches: 6. Written as DNA, the CDR3 is TGTGCCACCAGCAGAGCTAGCGGAAGGAGCTCCTACGAGCAGTACTTC. Protein product: CATSRASGRSSYEQYF.

The chain uses TRBV7-2 and TRBJ1-4; perhaps TRBD1 as D (6 bases). The ends were cut back, 5 bases at V and 7 bases at J, with 14 bases in the middle. From germline, CDR1 is SGHTA and CDR2 FQGNSA. This CDR3 comprises 14 residues. This CDR3 is CASSVQGPREKLFF. The CDR3 DNA is TGTGCCAGCAGCGTACAGGGACCGCGTGAAAAACTGTTTTTT.

The genes are TRBV6-6 and TRBJ2-1, with D possibly matching TRBD2 (5 bases). In germline, CDR1 is MNHNY, CDR2 SVGAGI (reference sequence). The CDR3 is 13 residues long. The germline V and J ends were trimmed by 6 bases and 3 bases, with 9 bases remaining between them. The CDR3 sequence: CASRNRDYNEQFF. The DNA for the CDR3 is TGTGCCAGCAGGAACCGGGACTACAATGAGCAGTTCTTC.

The V call is TRBV9, the J call TRBJ2-7, with D possibly being TRBD1 (5 bases). V lost 0 bases, J lost 10 bases, and 11 bases lay in between. This CDR3 has 12 amino acids. Looked up from germline, CDR1 is SGDLS and CDR2 is YYNGEE. The CDR3 nucleotides read TGTGCCAGCAGCGTAGATGGGGCTCGACAGTACTTC. It is translated as CASSVDGARQYF.

The chain is built from TRBV18 and TRBJ2-3; TRBD2 matches 11 bases. This CDR3 is 17 amino acids long. The junction had 9 bases not matched to a gene; V was cut back by 3 bases and J by 4 bases. CDR1 is KGHSH and CDR2 is LQKENI in the germline V gene. In nucleotides, the CDR3 is TGTGCCAGCTCACCGCTACAAACTAGCGGGAGCTCAGATACGCAGTATTTT. This codes for CASSPLQTSGSSDTQYF.

V usage is TRBV19 and J usage is TRBJ2-2; 8 bases agree with TRBD1. Per the germline V gene, CDR1 is LNHDA and CDR2 is SQIVND (reference sequence). V shed 9 bases, J shed 6 bases, and the junction held 9 bases outside the gene matches. The CDR3 loop spans 14 amino acids. The CDR3, as DNA: TGTGCCAGCAACCGACAGGGGTGGTCCGGGGAGCTGTTTTTT. It specifies CASNRQGWSGELFF.

The CDR3 here is CASSREVQETQYF. CDR3 nucleotides: TGTGCCAGCTCACGCGAAGTCCAAGAGACCCAGTACTTC. The V and J genes are TRBV18 and TRBJ2-5; D unclear. Germline V lookup: CDR1 KGHSH, CDR2 LQKENI. CDR3 length: 13 amino acids. Trimming removed 4 bases from V and 1 base from J, with 7 bases in between.

CDR3 bases: TGTGCCAGCAGCGTACTAGCGCCGAGCTCCTACAATGAGCAGTTCTTC. It is translated as CASSVLAPSSYNEQFF. This sequence joins TRBV6-6 and TRBJ2-1, with 7 bases fitting TRBD2. J was trimmed by 0 bases and V by 6 bases; bases with no gene match: 8. Germline V gene data show CDR1 as MNHNY and CDR2 as SVGAGI (reference sequence). The length of the CDR3 is 16 residues.

The chain uses TRBV28 and TRBJ2-7; TRBD1 is a possible D gene (5 bases). The V gene's germline CDR1 is MDHEN and CDR2 SYDVKM. This CDR3 contains 14 residues. V was trimmed by 3 bases and J by 3 bases, leaving 12 bases between them. CDR3 loop: CASSLLGDSYEQYF. DNA for the CDR3: TGTGCCAGCAGTTTGCTGGGCGACAGCTACGAGCAGTACTTC.

The J gene is TRBJ1-4, the V gene TRBV6-5; D is possibly TRBD1 (5 bases). The CDR3 covers 13 residues. The germline CDR1 and CDR2 sequences are MNHEY and SVGAGI. Between the trimmed V and J ends, which lost 8 bases and 11 bases, there was a span of 18 bases. CDR3 loop: CASWGELLEKLFF. Written as DNA, the CDR3 is TGTGCCAGCTGGGGGGAGCTGCTGGAGAAACTGTTTTTT.

The V and J genes are TRBV5-4 and TRBJ2-7; 10 bases agree with TRBD2. V lost 3 bases to trimming and J lost 2 bases; unmatched junction nucleotides: 2. Germline V gives CDR1 SGHNT, CDR2 YYREEE (reference sequence). CDR3 length equals 14 residues. In DNA, the CDR3 is TGTGCCAGCAGCTCGAGCGGGAGGGCCTACGAGCAGTACTTC. It encodes CASSSSGRAYEQYF.